This TCR beta chain derives from a study of T cell responses to AZD1222 COVID-19 vaccine. Study information: Some second doses came at about 4 weeks and others at about 12 weeks; these were pooled.

Measured with immunoSEQ multiplex PCR; TCRdb has only the in-frame clones, and not every one. The profile shows tens of thousands of clones, around 83% of them singletons. Per the germline V gene, CDR1 is LGHDT and CDR2 is YNNKEL (reference sequence). Trimming pared 3 bases from V and 8 bases from J, leaving 13 bases between. The CDR3 runs 14 residues. The receptor was derived from an adult in good health. Source: peripheral blood, taken on day 0 of AZD1222 vaccination. The chain combines TRBV3-1 (or the pseudogene TRBV3-2) with TRBJ1-4, with a possible D match to TRBD1 (6 bases). CDR3 DNA: TGTGCCAGCAGCCACAGGGGAGGGGACGAAAAACTGTTTTTT. Translation: CASSHRGGDEKLFF.